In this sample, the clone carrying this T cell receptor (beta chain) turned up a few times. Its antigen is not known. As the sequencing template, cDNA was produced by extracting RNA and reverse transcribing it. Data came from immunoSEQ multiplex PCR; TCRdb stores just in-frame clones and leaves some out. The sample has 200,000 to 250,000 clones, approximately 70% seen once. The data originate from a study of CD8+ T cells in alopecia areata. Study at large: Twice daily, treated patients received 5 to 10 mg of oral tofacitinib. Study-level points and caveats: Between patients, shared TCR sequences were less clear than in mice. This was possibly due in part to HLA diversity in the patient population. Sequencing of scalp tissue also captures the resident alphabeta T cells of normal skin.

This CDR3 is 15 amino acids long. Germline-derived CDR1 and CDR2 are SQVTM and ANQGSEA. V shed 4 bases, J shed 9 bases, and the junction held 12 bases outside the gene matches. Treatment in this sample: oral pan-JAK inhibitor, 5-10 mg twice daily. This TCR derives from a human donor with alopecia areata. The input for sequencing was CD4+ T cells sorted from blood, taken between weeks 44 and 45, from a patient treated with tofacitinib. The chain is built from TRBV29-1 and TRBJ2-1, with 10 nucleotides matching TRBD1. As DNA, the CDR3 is TGCAGCGTTGTCGCTCCGGGGGACAGGGGAATTGAGCAGTTCTTC. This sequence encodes CSVVAPGDRGIEQFF.